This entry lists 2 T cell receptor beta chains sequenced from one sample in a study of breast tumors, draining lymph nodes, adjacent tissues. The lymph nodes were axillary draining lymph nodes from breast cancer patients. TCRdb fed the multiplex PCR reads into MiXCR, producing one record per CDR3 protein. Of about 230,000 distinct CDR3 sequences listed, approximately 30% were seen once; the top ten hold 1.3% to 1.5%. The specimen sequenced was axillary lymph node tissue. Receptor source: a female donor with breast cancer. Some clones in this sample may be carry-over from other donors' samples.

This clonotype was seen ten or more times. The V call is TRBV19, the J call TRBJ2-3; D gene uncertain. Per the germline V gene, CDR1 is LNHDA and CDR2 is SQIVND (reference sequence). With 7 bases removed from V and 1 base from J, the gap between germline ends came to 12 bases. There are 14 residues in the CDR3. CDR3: CASTPTEGTDTQYF. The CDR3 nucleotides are TGTGCCAGTACCCCGACTGAGGGCACAGATACGCAGTATTTT. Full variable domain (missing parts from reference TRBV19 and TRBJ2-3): DGGITQSPKYLFRKEGQNVTLSCEQNLNHDAMYWYRQDPGQGLRLIYYSQIVNDFQKGDIAEGYSVSREKKESFPLTVTSAQKNPTAFYLCASTPTEGTDTQYFGPGTRLTVL.

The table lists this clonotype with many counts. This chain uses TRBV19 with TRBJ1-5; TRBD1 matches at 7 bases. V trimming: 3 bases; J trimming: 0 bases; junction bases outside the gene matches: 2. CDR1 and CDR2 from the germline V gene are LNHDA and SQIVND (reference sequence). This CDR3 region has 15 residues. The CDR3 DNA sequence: TGTGCCAGTAGTATCACAGGGGCTAGCAATCAGCCCCAGCATTTT. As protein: CASSITGASNQPQHF.